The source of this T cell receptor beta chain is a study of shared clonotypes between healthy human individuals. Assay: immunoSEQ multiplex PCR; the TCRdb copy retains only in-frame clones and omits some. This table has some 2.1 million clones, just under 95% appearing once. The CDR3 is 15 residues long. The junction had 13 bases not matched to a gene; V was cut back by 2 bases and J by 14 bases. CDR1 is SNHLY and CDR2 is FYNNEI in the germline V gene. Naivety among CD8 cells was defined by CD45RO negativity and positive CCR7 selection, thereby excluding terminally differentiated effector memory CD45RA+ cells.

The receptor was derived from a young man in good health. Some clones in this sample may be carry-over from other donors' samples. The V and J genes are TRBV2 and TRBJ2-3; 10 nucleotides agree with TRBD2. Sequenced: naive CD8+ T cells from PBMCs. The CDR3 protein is CASSELAGAPVLWYF. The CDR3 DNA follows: TGTGCCAGCAGTGAACTAGCGGGAGCACCAGTTCTATGGTATTTT. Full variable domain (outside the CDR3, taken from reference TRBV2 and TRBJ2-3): EPEVTQTPSHQVTQMGQEVILRCVPISNHLYFYWYRQILGQKVEFLVSFYNNEISEKSEIFDDQFSVERPDGSNFTLKIRSTKLEDSAMYFCASSELAGAPVLWYFGPGTRLTVL.